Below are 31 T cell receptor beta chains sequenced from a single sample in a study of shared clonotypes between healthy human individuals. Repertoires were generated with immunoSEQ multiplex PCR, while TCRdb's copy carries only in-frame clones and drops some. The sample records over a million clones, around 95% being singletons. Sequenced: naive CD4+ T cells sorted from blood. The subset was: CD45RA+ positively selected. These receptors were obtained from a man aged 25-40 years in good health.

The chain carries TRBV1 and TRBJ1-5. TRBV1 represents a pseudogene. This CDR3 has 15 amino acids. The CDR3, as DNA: TGCACCAGCCGGGGGACTAGCTCTGGGAGTCAGCCCCAGCATTTT. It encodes CTSRGTSSGSQPQHF.

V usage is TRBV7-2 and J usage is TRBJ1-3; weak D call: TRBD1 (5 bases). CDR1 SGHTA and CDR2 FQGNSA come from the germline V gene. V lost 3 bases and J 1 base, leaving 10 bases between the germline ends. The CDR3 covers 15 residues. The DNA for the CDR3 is TGTGCCAGCAGCTTTACGGGGGTTTCTGGAAACACCATATATTTT. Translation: CASSFTGVSGNTIYF.

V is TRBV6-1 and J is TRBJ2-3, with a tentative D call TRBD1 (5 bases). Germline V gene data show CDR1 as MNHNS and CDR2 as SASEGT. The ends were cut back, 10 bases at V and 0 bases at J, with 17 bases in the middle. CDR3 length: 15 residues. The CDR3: CAIRDSPSSTDTQYF. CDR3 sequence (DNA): TGTGCCATCAGAGACAGTCCCTCTAGCACAGATACGCAGTATTTT.

The CDR3 protein is CASRLAGARSTDTQYF. CDR3 nucleotides: TGTGCAAGTCGCTTAGCCGGCGCGAGAAGCACAGATACGCAGTATTTT. This chain uses TRBV12-2 with TRBJ2-3. TRBV12-2 is labeled a pseudogene. The CDR3 has 16 amino acids.

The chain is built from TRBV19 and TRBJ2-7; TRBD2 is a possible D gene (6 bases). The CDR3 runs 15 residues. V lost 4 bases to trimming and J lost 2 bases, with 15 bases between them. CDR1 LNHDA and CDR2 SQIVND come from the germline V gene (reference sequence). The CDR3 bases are TGTGCCAGTAGTAATGTGACTAGACGGCCCTACGAGCAGTACTTC. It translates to CASSNVTRRPYEQYF.

The DNA for the CDR3 is TGTGCCAGCCAAAATTACGAGCAGTACTTC. It specifies CASQNYEQYF. This rearrangement joins TRBV2 to TRBJ2-7; D call uncertain. This CDR3 spans 10 amino acids. Germline lookup yields CDR1 SNHLY and CDR2 FYNNEI. Trimming cost V 8 bases and J 4 bases, with 6 bases left between them.

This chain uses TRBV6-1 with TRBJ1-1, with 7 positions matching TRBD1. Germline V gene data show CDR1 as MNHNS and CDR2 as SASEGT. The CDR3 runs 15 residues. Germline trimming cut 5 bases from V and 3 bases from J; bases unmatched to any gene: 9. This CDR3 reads CASSMLGQEDTEAFF. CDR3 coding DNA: TGTGCCAGCAGTATGCTTGGACAGGAAGACACTGAAGCTTTCTTT.

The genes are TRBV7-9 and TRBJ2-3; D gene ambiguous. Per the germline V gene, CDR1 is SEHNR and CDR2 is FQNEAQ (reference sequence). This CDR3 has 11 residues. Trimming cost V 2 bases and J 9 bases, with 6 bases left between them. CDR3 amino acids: CASSLMGTQYF. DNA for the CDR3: TGTGCCAGCAGCTTAATGGGAACGCAGTATTTT. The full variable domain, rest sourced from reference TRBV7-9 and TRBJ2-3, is DTGVSQNPRHKITKRGQNVTFRCDPISEHNRLYWYRQTLGQGPEFLTYFQNEAQLEKSRLLSDRFSAERPKGSFSTLEIQRTEQGDSAMYLCASSLMGTQYFGPGTRLTVL.

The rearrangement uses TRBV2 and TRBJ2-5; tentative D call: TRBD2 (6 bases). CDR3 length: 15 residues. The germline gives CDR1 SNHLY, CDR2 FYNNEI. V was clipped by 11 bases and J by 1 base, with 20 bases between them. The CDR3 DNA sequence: TGTGCCGGACCCGGCGGGACCCGATCCCAAGAGACCCAGTACTTC. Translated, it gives CAGPGGTRSQETQYF.

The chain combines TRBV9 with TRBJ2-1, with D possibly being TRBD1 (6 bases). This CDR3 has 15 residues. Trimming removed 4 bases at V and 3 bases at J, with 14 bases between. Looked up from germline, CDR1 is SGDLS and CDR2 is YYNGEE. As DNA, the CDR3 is TGTGCCAGCAGCCTCACCTCAGGGGACTACAATGAGCAGTTCTTC. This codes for CASSLTSGDYNEQFF. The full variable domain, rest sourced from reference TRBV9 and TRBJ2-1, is DSGVTQTPKHLITATGQRVTLRCSPRSGDLSVYWYQQSLDQGLQFLIQYYNGEERAKGNILERFSAQQFPDLHSELNLSSLELGDSALYFCASSLTSGDYNEQFFGPGTRLTVL.

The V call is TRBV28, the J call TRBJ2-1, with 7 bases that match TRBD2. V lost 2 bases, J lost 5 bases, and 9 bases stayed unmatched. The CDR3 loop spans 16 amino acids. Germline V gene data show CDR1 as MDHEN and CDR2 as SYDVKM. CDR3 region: CASSLRPAGEDNEQFF. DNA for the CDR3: TGTGCCAGCAGTTTAAGGCCGGCGGGAGAGGACAATGAGCAGTTCTTC.

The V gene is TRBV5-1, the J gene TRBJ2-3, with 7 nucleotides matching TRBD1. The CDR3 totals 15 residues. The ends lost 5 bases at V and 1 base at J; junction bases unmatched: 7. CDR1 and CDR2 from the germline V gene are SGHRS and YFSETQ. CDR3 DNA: TGCGCCAGCAGACCCGGGACAGTAGGCACAGATACGCAGTATTTT. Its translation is CASRPGTVGTDTQYF.

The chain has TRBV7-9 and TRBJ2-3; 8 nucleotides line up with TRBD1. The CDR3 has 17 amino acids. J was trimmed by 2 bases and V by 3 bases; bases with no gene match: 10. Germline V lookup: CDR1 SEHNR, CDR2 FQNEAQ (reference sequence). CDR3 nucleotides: TGTGCCAGCAGCTTCCCGCCGGGACAGGAGCACACAGATACGCAGTATTTT. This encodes CASSFPPGQEHTDTQYF.

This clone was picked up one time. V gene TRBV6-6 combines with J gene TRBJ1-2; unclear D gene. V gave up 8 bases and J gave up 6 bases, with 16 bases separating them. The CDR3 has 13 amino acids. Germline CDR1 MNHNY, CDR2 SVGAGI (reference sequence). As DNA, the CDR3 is TGTGCCAGCTTAGGTGGGTCCTGGAATGGCTACACCTTC. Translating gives CASLGGSWNGYTF.

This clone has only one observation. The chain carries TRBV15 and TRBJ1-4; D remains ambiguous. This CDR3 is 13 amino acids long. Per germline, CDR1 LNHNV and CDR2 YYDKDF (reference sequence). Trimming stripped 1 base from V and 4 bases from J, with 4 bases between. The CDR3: CATSRGLNEKLFF. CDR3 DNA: TGTGCCACCAGCAGAGGACTTAATGAAAAACTGTTTTTT.

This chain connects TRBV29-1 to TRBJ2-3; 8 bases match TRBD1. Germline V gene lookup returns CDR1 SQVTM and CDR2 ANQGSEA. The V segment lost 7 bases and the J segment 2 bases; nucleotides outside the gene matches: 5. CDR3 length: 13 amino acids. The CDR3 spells CSDLGQVTDTQYF. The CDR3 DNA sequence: TGCAGCGACCTGGGACAGGTCACAGATACGCAGTATTTT.

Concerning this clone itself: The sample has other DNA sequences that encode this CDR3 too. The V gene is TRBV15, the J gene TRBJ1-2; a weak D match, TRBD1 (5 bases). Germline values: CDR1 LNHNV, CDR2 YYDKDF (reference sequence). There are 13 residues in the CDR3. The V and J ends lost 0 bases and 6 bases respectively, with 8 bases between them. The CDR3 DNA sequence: TGTGCCACCAGCAGAGATCAAGGGGATGGCTACACCTTC. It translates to CATSRDQGDGYTF.

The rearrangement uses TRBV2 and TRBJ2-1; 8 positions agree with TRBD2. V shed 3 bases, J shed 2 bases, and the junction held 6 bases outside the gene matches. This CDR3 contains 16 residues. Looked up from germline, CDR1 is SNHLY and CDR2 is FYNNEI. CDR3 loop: CASSEPGLVPYNEQFF. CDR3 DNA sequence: TGTGCCAGCAGTGAGCCGGGACTAGTCCCCTACAATGAGCAGTTCTTC.

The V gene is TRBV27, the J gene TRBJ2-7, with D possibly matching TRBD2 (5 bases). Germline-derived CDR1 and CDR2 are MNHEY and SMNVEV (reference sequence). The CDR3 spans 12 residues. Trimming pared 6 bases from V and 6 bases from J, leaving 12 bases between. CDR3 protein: CASSEGRAEQYF. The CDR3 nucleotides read TGTGCCAGCAGCGAAGGGCGGGCCGAGCAGTACTTC.

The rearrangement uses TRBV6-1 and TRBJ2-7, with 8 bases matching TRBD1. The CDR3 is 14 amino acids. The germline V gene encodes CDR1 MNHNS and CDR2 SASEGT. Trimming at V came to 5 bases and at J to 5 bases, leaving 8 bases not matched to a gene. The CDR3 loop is CASSPGQGSNEQYF. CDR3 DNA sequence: TGTGCCAGCAGTCCAGGACAGGGTAGTAACGAGCAGTACTTC.

The CDR3 loop reads CASSVAGVASYEQYF. CDR3 nucleotide sequence: TGTGCCAGCTCAGTAGCGGGAGTGGCGTCCTACGAGCAGTACTTC. The chain recombines TRBV18 with TRBJ2-7; TRBD2 agrees at 9 bases. The CDR3 runs to 15 residues. V trimming: 5 bases; J trimming: 1 base; junction bases outside the gene matches: 6. Germline V gene data show CDR1 as KGHSH and CDR2 as LQKENI.

CDR3 in amino acids: CASSLSGEAGANVLTF. CDR3 bases: TGTGCCAGCAGTTTAAGTGGGGAGGCCGGGGCCAACGTCCTGACTTTC. The rearrangement uses TRBV28 and TRBJ2-6; the D gene is possibly TRBD2 (6 bases). This CDR3 is 16 amino acids long. Germline V lookup: CDR1 MDHEN, CDR2 SYDVKM. V was cut by 2 bases and J by 4 bases, with 12 bases left in between.

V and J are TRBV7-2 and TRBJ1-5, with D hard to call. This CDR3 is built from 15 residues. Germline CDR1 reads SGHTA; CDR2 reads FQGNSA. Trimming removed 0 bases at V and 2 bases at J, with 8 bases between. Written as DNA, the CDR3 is TGTGCCAGCAGCTTAGCCAACACGGGCAATCAGCCCCAGCATTTT. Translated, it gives CASSLANTGNQPQHF.

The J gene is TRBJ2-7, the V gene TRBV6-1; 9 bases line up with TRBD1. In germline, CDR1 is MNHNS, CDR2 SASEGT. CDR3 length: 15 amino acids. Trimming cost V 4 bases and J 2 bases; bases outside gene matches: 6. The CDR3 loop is CASSVGQGSPYEQYF. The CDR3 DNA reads TGTGCCAGCAGTGTAGGACAGGGGTCCCCCTACGAGCAGTACTTC.

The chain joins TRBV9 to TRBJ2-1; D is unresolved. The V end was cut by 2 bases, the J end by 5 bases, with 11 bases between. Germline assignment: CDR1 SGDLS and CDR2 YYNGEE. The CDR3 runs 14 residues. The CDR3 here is CASSVGPSDNEQFF. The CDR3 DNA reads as TGTGCCAGCAGCGTCGGACCGTCCGACAATGAGCAGTTCTTC. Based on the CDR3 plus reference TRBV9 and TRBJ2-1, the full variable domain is DSGVTQTPKHLITATGQRVTLRCSPRSGDLSVYWYQQSLDQGLQFLIQYYNGEERAKGNILERFSAQQFPDLHSELNLSSLELGDSALYFCASSVGPSDNEQFFGPGTRLTVL.

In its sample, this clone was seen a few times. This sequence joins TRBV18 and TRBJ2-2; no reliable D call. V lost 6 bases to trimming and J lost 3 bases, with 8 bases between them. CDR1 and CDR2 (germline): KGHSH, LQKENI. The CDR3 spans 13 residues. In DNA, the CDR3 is TGTGCCAGCTCGCCCCTCTACACCGGGGAGCTGTTTTTT. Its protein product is CASSPLYTGELFF. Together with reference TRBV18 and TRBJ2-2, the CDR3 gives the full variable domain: NAGVMQNPRHLVRRRGQEARLRCSPMKGHSHVYWYRQLPEEGLKFMVYLQKENIIDESGMPKERFSAEFPKEGPSILRIQQVVRGDSAAYFCASSPLYTGELFFGEGSRLTVL.

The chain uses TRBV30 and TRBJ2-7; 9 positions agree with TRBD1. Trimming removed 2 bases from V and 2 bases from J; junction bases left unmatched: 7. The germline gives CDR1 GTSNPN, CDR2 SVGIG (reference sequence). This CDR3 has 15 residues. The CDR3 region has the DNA TGTGCCTGGAGTAGGAACAGGGGGCTGGCCTACGAGCAGTACTTC. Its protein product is CAWSRNRGLAYEQYF.

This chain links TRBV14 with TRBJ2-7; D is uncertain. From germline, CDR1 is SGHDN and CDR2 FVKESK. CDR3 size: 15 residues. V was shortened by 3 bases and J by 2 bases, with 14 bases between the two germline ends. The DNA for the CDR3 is TGTGCCAGCAGCCAGAGGACGTCCGGCCCCTACGAGCAGTACTTC. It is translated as CASSQRTSGPYEQYF. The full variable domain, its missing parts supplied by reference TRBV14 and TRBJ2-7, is EAGVTQFPSHSVIEKGQTVTLRCDPISGHDNLYWYRRVMGKEIKFLLHFVKESKQDESGMPNNRFLAERTGGTYSTLKVQPAELEDSGVYFCASSQRTSGPYEQYFGPGTRLTVT.

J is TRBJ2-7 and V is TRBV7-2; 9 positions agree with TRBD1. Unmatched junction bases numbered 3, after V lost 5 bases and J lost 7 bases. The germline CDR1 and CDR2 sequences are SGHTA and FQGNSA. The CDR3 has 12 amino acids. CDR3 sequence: CASSTGTGEQYF. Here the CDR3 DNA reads TGTGCCAGCAGCACCGGGACAGGGGAGCAGTACTTC.

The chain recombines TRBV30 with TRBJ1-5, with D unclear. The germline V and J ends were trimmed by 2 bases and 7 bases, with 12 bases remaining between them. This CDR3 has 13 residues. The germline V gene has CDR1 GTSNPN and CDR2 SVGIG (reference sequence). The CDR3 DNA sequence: TGTGCCTGGAGTTCCCAGGCACAGCAGCCCCAGCATTTT. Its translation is CAWSSQAQQPQHF. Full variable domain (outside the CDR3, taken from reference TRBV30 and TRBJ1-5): SQTIHQWPATLVQPVGSPLSLECTVEGTSNPNLYWYRQAAGRGLQLLFYSVGIGQISSEVPQNLSASRPQDRQFILSSKKLLLSDSGFYLCAWSSQAQQPQHFGDGTRLSIL.

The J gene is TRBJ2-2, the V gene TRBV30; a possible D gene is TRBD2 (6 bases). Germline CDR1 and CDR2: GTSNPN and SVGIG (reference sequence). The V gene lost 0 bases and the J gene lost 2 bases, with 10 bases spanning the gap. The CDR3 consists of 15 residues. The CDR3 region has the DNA TGTGCCTGGAGTGTCGGGGGACCAAACACCGGGGAGCTGTTTTTT. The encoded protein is CAWSVGGPNTGELFF.